Each of the 6 T cell receptor beta chains below was sequenced from the same sample in a study of CD8+CD57+ T cells in acquired aplastic anemia. The study profiled TCR beta VDJ and CDR3 using genomic DNA as template. TCRdb re-analysed the reads in MiXCR, keeping a single row per CDR3 protein. The sample includes 150,000 or so distinct CDR3 sequences, about 45% of them seen just once. Sequenced patients had shown CD8+CD57+ cell expansion by flow cytometry. Material for sequencing was sorted CD4+, CD8+, or CD8+CD57+ T cells (not recorded which) from PBMCs. The receptors here all came from a human donor with aplastic anemia.

Of note for this clonotype: A read error may produce the germline difference seen at one junction end. The chain uses TRBV12-3 or TRBV12-4 and TRBJ2-1; 8 bases are a match to TRBD1. This CDR3 contains 16 residues. CDR3 sequence reads: CAISLQGGQGYNEQFF. DNA for the CDR3: TGTGCCATCAGTTTACAGGGTGGACAGGGCTACAATGAGCAGTTCTTC.

The rearrangement uses TRBV2 and TRBJ1-1, with D perhaps TRBD1 (5 bases). CDR1 is SNHLY, CDR2 FYNNEI, per germline. This CDR3 region has 13 residues. The V end lost 8 bases, the J end lost 4 bases, and 14 bases lay between the germline ends. CDR3 sequence: CASEGLRGTEAFF. CDR3 DNA sequence: TGTGCCAGCGAGGGACTTAGGGGCACTGAAGCTTTCTTT.

The J gene is TRBJ1-1, the V gene TRBV15, with a weak D call TRBD1 (5 bases). With 7 bases removed from V and 1 base from J, the gap between germline ends came to 10 bases. Germline CDR1 LNHNV, CDR2 YYDKDF (reference sequence). This CDR3 region has 13 residues. The CDR3, as DNA: TGTGCCACCACCCGGGACGCGAACACTGAAGCTTTCTTT. Its translation: CATTRDANTEAFF. Together with reference TRBV15 and TRBJ1-1, the CDR3 gives the full variable domain: DAMVIQNPRYQVTQFGKPVTLSCSQTLNHNVMYWYQQKSSQAPKLLFHYYDKDFNNEADTPDNFQSRRPNTSFCFLDIRSPGLGDTAMYLCATTRDANTEAFFGQGTRLTVV.

The chain couples TRBV29-1 to TRBJ2-3; D assignment may be TRBD1 or TRBD2 (5 bases each). V was pared by 6 bases and J by 2 bases, with 9 bases between. The CDR3 contains 12 residues. The germline CDR1 and CDR2 sequences are SQVTM and ANQGSEA. The DNA of the CDR3 is TGCAGCGTCGGGACGTCCACAGATACGCAGTATTTT. Protein: CSVGTSTDTQYF.

V is TRBV25-1 and J is TRBJ2-7, with D unclear. V lost 7 bases to trimming and J lost 2 bases, with 12 bases between them. The CDR3 has 13 residues. CDR1 and CDR2 (germline): MGHDK, SYGVNS. CDR3 DNA sequence: TGTGCCAGCAACCCGGACGGACCCTACGAGCAGTACTTC. This sequence encodes CASNPDGPYEQYF.

In its sample, this clonotype was seen many times. CDR3 sequence reads: CASSTSGSSNIQYF. The CDR3 nucleotides are TGTGCCAGCTCTACTAGCGGGAGTTCAAACATTCAGTACTTC. V and J are TRBV2 and TRBJ2-4; TRBD2 agrees at 11 bases. This CDR3 spans 14 amino acids. Trimming took 8 bases from V and 6 from J; bases not matched to a gene: 6. The germline V gene encodes CDR1 SNHLY and CDR2 FYNNEI.